What follows describes a single T cell receptor beta chain. Its antigen is not known. J lost 6 bases, V lost 1 base, and 10 bases had no gene match. CDR3 length equals 17 residues. Germline CDR1 and CDR2: LGHNA and YSLEER. The method was immunoSEQ multiplex PCR; TCRdb's version includes in-frame clones alone and lacks a portion of them. The sample shows 150,000 to 200,000 clones, about 90% of them seen only once. The donors were members of the roughly 120-subject validation cohort (separate from the 666-subject first cohort). The sample is drawn from a study of cytomegalovirus exposure and HLA in healthy donors. The study, taken as a whole, reports: CMV antigen specificity of a few CMV-associated chains was confirmed in vitro. Cytomegalovirus status, reportedly, was diagnosed with high specificity and sensitivity by the classifier. The study designated 150 to 200 TCR beta chains cytomegalovirus-associated.

This chain connects TRBV4-3 to TRBJ2-3, with 10 bases identical to TRBD2. This receptor was taken from a woman younger than 35 in good health and CMV-seropositive. Material: PBMCs. The CDR3: CASSQAVEREGRDTQYF. As DNA, the CDR3 is TGCGCCAGCAGCCAAGCGGTTGAGCGGGAGGGCCGGGATACGCAGTATTTT.